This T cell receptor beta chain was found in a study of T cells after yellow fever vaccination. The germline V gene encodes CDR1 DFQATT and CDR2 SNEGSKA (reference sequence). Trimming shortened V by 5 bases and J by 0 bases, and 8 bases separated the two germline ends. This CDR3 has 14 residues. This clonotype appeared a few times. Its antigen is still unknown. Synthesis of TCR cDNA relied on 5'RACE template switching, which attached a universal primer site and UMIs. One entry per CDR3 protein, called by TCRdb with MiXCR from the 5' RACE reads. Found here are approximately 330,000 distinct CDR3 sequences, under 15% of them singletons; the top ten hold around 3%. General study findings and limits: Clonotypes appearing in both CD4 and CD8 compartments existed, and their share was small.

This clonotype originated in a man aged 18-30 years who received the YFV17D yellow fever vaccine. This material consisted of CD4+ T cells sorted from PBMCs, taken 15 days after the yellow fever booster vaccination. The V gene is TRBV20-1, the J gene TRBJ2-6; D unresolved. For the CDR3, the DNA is TGCAGTGCTCCCAGCGTCTCTGGGGCCAACGTCCTGACTTTC. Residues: CSAPSVSGANVLTF.